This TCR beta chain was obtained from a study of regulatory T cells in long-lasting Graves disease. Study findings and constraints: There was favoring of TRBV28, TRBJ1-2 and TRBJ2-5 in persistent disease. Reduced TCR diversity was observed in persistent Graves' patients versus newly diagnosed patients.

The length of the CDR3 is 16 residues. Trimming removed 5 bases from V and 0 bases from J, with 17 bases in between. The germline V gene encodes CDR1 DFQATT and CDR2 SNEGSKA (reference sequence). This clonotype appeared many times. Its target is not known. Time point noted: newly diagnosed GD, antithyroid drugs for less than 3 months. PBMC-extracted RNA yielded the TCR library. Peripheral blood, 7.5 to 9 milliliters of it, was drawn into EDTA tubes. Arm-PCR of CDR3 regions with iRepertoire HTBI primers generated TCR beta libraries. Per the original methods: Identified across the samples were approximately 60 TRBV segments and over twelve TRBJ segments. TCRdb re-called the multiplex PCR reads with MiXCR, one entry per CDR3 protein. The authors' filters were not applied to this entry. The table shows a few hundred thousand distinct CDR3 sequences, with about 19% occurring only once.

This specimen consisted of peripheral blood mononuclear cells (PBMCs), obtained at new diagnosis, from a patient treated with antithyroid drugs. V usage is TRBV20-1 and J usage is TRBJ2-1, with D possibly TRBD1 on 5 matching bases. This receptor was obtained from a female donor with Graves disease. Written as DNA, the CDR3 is TGCAGTGCTCTCACTCTAACAGGAAGCTCCTACAATGAGCAGTTCTTC. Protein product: CSALTLTGSSYNEQFF.